These 13 T cell receptor beta chains were sequenced from one sample in a study of shared clonotypes between healthy human individuals. Profiled with immunoSEQ multiplex PCR; TCRdb holds only in-frame clones, not every one. The sample has approximately 1.1 million clones, 78% seen once. The source material was memory CD4+ T cells from PBMCs. The subset is: CD45RA-negative fraction. The origin of the receptors is a man younger than 30 in good health. Some clones in this sample may be carry-over from other donors' samples.

The genes are TRBV28 and TRBJ2-3; tentative D call: TRBD2 (6 bases). The CDR3 is made up of 13 amino acids. Trimming took 4 bases from V and 3 from J, leaving 8 bases between them. Germline V lookup: CDR1 MDHEN, CDR2 SYDVKM. The CDR3 sequence: CASSSGVTDTQYF. The CDR3 DNA is TGTGCCAGCAGTTCGGGGGTAACAGATACGCAGTATTTT.

This chain connects TRBV29-1 to TRBJ2-7; tentative D call: TRBD2 (6 bases). The CDR3 runs to 14 residues. From germline, CDR1 is SQVTM and CDR2 ANQGSEA. V lost 7 bases, J lost 0 bases, and 16 bases lay in between. CDR3: CSGVRTGASYEQYF. Written as DNA, the CDR3 is TGCAGCGGAGTTAGGACGGGAGCCTCCTACGAGCAGTACTTC.

The chain recombines TRBV11-2 with TRBJ1-2, with 11 bases aligning to TRBD1. The CDR3 spans 13 residues. CDR1 and CDR2 (germline): SGHAT, FQNNGV. The V segment lost 6 bases and the J segment 6 bases; nucleotides outside the gene matches: 3. CDR3 loop: CASSSGQGDGYTF. The CDR3, as DNA: TGTGCCAGCAGTTCGGGACAGGGGGATGGCTACACCTTC.

A note on this clone: Other DNA sequences in this specimen translate into the identical CDR3. V gene TRBV5-1 combines with J gene TRBJ2-3; D may be TRBD2 (6 bases). Trimming removed 8 bases at V and 4 bases at J, with 17 bases between. CDR3 length: 14 amino acids. Germline assignment: CDR1 SGHRS and CDR2 YFSETQ. The CDR3 DNA sequence: TGCGCCAGTAGCGATCCATCGGGGGCAGATACGCAGTATTTT. Its protein product is CASSDPSGADTQYF.

Ten or more counts support this clone. Additional DNA sequences in this sample encode the identical CDR3. The CDR3 DNA sequence: TGTGCCAGCAGCTTAGTGGGACTGAACACTGAAGCTTTCTTT. As protein: CASSLVGLNTEAFF. J is TRBJ1-1 and V is TRBV7-2; D might be TRBD1 (5 bases). The CDR3 covers 14 residues. The ends were cut back, 1 base at V and 0 bases at J, with 6 bases in the middle. CDR1 is SGHTA and CDR2 is FQGNSA in the germline V gene.

The V call is TRBV18, the J call TRBJ2-7, with 7 bases aligning to TRBD2. V shed 4 bases and J 2 bases; nucleotides not matched to a gene: 5. Germline lookup yields CDR1 KGHSH and CDR2 LQKENI. This CDR3 region has 14 residues. The CDR3 here is CASSLSGGTYEQYF. The CDR3 DNA reads as TGTGCCAGCTCACTATCGGGGGGAACCTACGAGCAGTACTTC.

The chain has TRBV10-3 and TRBJ2-7; a weak D match, TRBD2 (6 bases). Per the germline V gene, CDR1 is ENHRY and CDR2 is SYGVKD. The CDR3 loop spans 14 amino acids. V was clipped by 6 bases and J by 2 bases, with 14 bases between them. CDR3 sequence reads: CAIRETRAAYEQYF. CDR3 DNA sequence: TGTGCCATCAGAGAGACTAGAGCCGCCTACGAGCAGTACTTC.

The rearrangement joins TRBV5-4 to TRBJ2-5; 8 nucleotides match TRBD2. Germline V gene sequence: CDR1 SGHNT, CDR2 YYREEE (reference sequence). Trimming removed 3 bases from V and 1 base from J; junction bases left unmatched: 5. The CDR3 contains 15 residues. CDR3 protein: CASSSGGFFQETQYF. CDR3 coding DNA: TGTGCCAGCAGCTCGGGGGGGTTTTTCCAAGAGACCCAGTACTTC. Full variable domain (outside the CDR3, taken from reference TRBV5-4 and TRBJ2-5): ETGVTQSPTHLIKTRGQQVTLRCSSQSGHNTVSWYQQALGQGPQFIFQYYREEENGRGNFPPRFSGLQFPNYSSELNVNALELDDSALYLCASSSGGFFQETQYFGPGTRLLVL.

This chain links TRBV7-8 with TRBJ2-3; 11 bases fit TRBD2. V dropped 5 bases and J dropped 1; count of bases not matched to a gene: 8. From germline, CDR1 is SGHVS and CDR2 FQNEAQ. This CDR3 has 17 amino acids. The CDR3 is CASSPRLSGRGTDTQYF. The CDR3, as DNA: TGTGCCAGCAGCCCCCGGCTTAGCGGGAGGGGCACAGATACGCAGTATTTT.

V usage is TRBV28 and J usage is TRBJ2-1; 9 bases map to TRBD2. With V trimmed by 6 bases and J by 3 bases, 12 bases remained unmatched. The length of the CDR3 is 17 residues. Germline CDR1 is MDHEN and CDR2 is SYDVKM. CDR3 protein: CASSPRPSGNRYNEQFF. DNA for the CDR3: TGTGCCAGCAGCCCTAGGCCTAGCGGGAATCGCTACAATGAGCAGTTCTTC.

This clone was counted only a few times. Other DNA sequences in the sample encode the same CDR3. The V and J genes are TRBV12-5 and TRBJ2-3; D is ambiguous. This CDR3 contains 11 residues. From germline, CDR1 is LGHNT and CDR2 FRNRAP. Trimming cost V 1 base and J 6 bases, with 2 bases left between them. Here the CDR3 DNA reads TGTGCTAGTGGTTTGGGGGATACGCAGTATTTT. Translation: CASGLGDTQYF.

This sequence joins TRBV15 and TRBJ2-5, with D perhaps TRBD1 (5 bases). The CDR3 has 16 residues. CDR1 is LNHNV, CDR2 YYDKDF, per germline (reference sequence). V was cut by 0 bases and J by 6 bases, with 17 bases left in between. DNA of the CDR3: TGTGCCACCAGCAGAGACGGCGCAGGGATTGGGAAGACCCAGTACTTC. It yields the protein CATSRDGAGIGKTQYF. The complete variable domain, with remaining parts taken from reference TRBV15 and TRBJ2-5, reads DAMVIQNPRYQVTQFGKPVTLSCSQTLNHNVMYWYQQKSSQAPKLLFHYYDKDFNNEADTPDNFQSRRPNTSFCFLDIRSPGLGDTAMYLCATSRDGAGIGKTQYFGPGTRLLVL.

Remarks on this clone: A much larger clone is a single base away; this may be a read error. The same CDR3 also results from other DNA sequences found in this sample. The chain employs TRBV11-3 and TRBJ2-1, with 10 bases matching TRBD2. Germline V gene lookup returns CDR1 SGHNT and CDR2 YENEEA. The J segment lost 4 bases and the V segment lost 1 base, leaving 1 base of the junction unmatched. The CDR3 contains 15 residues. The CDR3 DNA follows: TGTGCCAGCAGCTTAGGGACTAGCGGATACAATGAGCAGTTCTTC. Its protein is CASSLGTSGYNEQFF.